These 20 T cell receptor beta chains were sequenced from one sample in a study of T cell repertoires in cytomegalovirus infection. A single record per CDR3 protein comes from TCRdb applying MiXCR to the reads. Found here are fewer than 300,000 distinct CDR3 sequences, roughly 23% of them singletons; the top ten hold approximately 15%. Material for sequencing was PBMCs. The receptor source for this set is a human donor in good health (CMV status not recorded). Some clones in this sample may be carry-over from other donors' samples.

This clonotype was found many times. The V and J genes are TRBV7-8 and TRBJ1-1; the D is unclear. Germline CDR1 is SGHVS and CDR2 is FQNEAQ. Trimming took 0 bases from V and 7 from J, leaving 6 bases between them. This CDR3 is 12 amino acids long. CDR3 DNA sequence: TGTGCCAGCAGCTTAGCGAGAGGTGAAGCTTTCTTT. This translates into CASSLARGEAFF.

The chain couples TRBV24-1 to TRBJ1-2; 10 nucleotides agree with TRBD1. The CDR3 spans 15 residues. Looked up from germline, CDR1 is KGHDR and CDR2 is SFDVKD. Losses at the gene ends were 3 bases for V and 8 bases for J; bases not matched to a gene: 8. The CDR3 nucleotides are TGTGCCACCAGTGATCCGGGACAGGGGATAGGCGGCTACACCTTC. Protein sequence: CATSDPGQGIGGYTF.

This clonotype was seen repeatedly, ten times or more. The chain is built from TRBV7-2 and TRBJ1-6; 8 bases agree with TRBD1. CDR3 length: 15 amino acids. The junction had 10 bases not matched to a gene; V was cut back by 5 bases and J by 10 bases. CDR1 and CDR2 from the germline V gene are SGHTA and FQGNSA. The CDR3 coding sequence is TGTGCCAGCAGCCCGACAGGGGTATCGAGATCACCCCTCCACTTT. Amino acids: CASSPTGVSRSPLHF. Full variable domain (missing parts from reference TRBV7-2 and TRBJ1-6): GAGVSQSPSNKVTEKGKDVELRCDPISGHTALYWYRQSLGQGLEFLIYFQGNSAPDKSGLPSDRFSAERTGGSVSTLTIQRTQQEDSAVYLCASSPTGVSRSPLHFGNGTRLTVT.

This clonotype was counted at least ten times. The CDR3 region has the DNA TGTGCCAGCAGCTTGGGGATAGGTGGCTACACCTTC. This sequence encodes CASSLGIGGYTF. The J gene is TRBJ1-2, the V gene TRBV7-2, with no clear D. V lost 3 bases to trimming and J lost 7 bases, with 9 bases between them. The CDR3 spans 12 residues. CDR1 and CDR2 from the germline V gene are SGHTA and FQGNSA. Full variable domain (outside the CDR3, taken from reference TRBV7-2 and TRBJ1-2): GAGVSQSPSNKVTEKGKDVELRCDPISGHTALYWYRQSLGQGLEFLIYFQGNSAPDKSGLPSDRFSAERTGGSVSTLTIQRTQQEDSAVYLCASSLGIGGYTFGSGTRLTVV.

This clonotype has more than one count but fewer than ten. This chain's CDR3 is CASSSGLAGTKQYF. The CDR3 DNA follows: TGTGCCAGCAGTTCGGGACTAGCGGGAACTAAACAGTACTTC. V is TRBV6-6 and J is TRBJ2-7; 13 nucleotides line up with TRBD2. This CDR3 spans 14 amino acids. Germline V lookup: CDR1 MNHNY, CDR2 SVGAGI (reference sequence). The trim removed 4 bases at V and 10 bases at J, leaving 7 bases unmatched.

This clonotype was recorded a few times. The V gene is TRBV28, the J gene TRBJ1-1; no reliable D call. CDR1 and CDR2 (germline): MDHEN, SYDVKM. V lost 1 base, J lost 11 bases, and 11 bases lay in between. The CDR3 loop spans 12 amino acids. CDR3 sequence reads: CASSLFPKGAFF. In DNA form, the CDR3 reads TGTGCCAGCAGTTTATTCCCAAAAGGGGCTTTCTTT.

The genes are TRBV25-1 and TRBJ2-5; TRBD2 aligns across 9 bases. The junction had 3 bases not matched to a gene; V was cut back by 7 bases and J by 3 bases. This CDR3 is 13 amino acids long. The V gene's germline CDR1 is MGHDK and CDR2 SYGVNS. The CDR3 region has the DNA TGTGCCAGCACAAAGCGGGAGGAAGAGACCCAGTACTTC. Translated, it gives CASTKREEETQYF.

The V gene is TRBV7-2, the J gene TRBJ2-3; perhaps TRBD2 as D (6 bases). CDR3 length: 14 amino acids. Germline V gives CDR1 SGHTA, CDR2 FQGNSA. Trimming took off 2 bases at V and 6 bases at J, with 12 bases between the two ends. The CDR3 loop reads CASSLNPGRDTQYF. In DNA form, the CDR3 reads TGTGCCAGCAGCTTAAATCCGGGGAGGGATACGCAGTATTTT.

The CDR3 sequence is CASSRAVPREQFF. The CDR3 coding sequence is TGTGCCAGCAGCAGGGCCGTTCCCCGTGAGCAGTTCTTC. The V call is TRBV6-2 or TRBV6-3, the J call TRBJ2-1, with D possibly TRBD1 on 5 matching bases. The CDR3 runs to 13 residues. The germline CDR1 and CDR2 sequences are MNHEY and SVGEGT. V lost 6 bases, J lost 9 bases, and 15 bases lay in between.

This clonotype has just a few counts. V usage is TRBV9 and J usage is TRBJ2-3; a possible D gene is TRBD1 (6 bases). Germline-derived CDR1 and CDR2 are SGDLS and YYNGEE. V was trimmed by 6 bases and J by 2 bases, leaving 10 bases between them. The CDR3 length is 13 residues. The CDR3 DNA reads as TGTGCCAGCAACAGGGATTACACAGATACGCAGTATTTT. This encodes CASNRDYTDTQYF.

This clonotype was counted between two and nine times. The chain recombines TRBV5-1 with TRBJ2-1; TRBD2 aligns across 10 bases. This CDR3 has 15 residues. Germline trimming cut 3 bases from V and 7 bases from J; bases unmatched to any gene: 7. Germline V gene sequence: CDR1 SGHRS, CDR2 YFSETQ. CDR3 protein: CASSSSGSRPNEQFF. For the CDR3, the DNA is TGCGCCAGCAGCTCTAGCGGGAGTCGGCCTAATGAGCAGTTCTTC. Filled out from reference TRBV5-1 and TRBJ2-1, the complete variable domain reads KAGVTQTPRYLIKTRGQQVTLSCSPISGHRSVSWYQQTPGQGLQFLFEYFSETQRNKGNFPGRFSGRQFSNSRSEMNVSTLELGDSALYLCASSSSGSRPNEQFFGPGTRLTVL.

This clonotype was found once. The chain recombines TRBV28 with TRBJ2-7, with D perhaps matching TRBD1 (6 bases). Germline CDR1 is MDHEN and CDR2 is SYDVKM. Trimming shortened V by 5 bases and J by 3 bases, and 14 bases separated the two germline ends. This CDR3 has 14 residues. The CDR3 is CASSRGGQNYEQYF. Written as DNA, the CDR3 is TGTGCCAGCAGTCGGGGCGGACAGAACTACGAGCAGTACTTC.

This clonotype was seen a few times. The chain couples TRBV6-6 to TRBJ1-4; D gene uncertain. The CDR3 loop spans 15 amino acids. Trimming removed 6 bases at V and 4 bases at J, with 15 bases between. Germline V gives CDR1 MNHNY, CDR2 SVGAGI (reference sequence). This chain's CDR3 is CASRETGIGNEKLFF. CDR3 nucleotides: TGTGCCAGCAGGGAGACGGGGATCGGTAATGAAAAACTGTTTTTT.

This clonotype was observed a few times. The genes are TRBV28 and TRBJ2-2; D gene ambiguous. The CDR3 totals 14 residues. Trimming removed 1 base from V and 7 bases from J, with 10 bases in between. CDR1 MDHEN and CDR2 SYDVKM come from the germline V gene. The CDR3 DNA reads as TGTGCCAGCAGTTTATCTCTAGTTGACGGGGAGCTGTTTTTT. This gives the protein CASSLSLVDGELFF.

This clonotype was seen a few times. The CDR3 coding sequence is TGTGCCAGCAGTTTACCCGGGACAGCCTATGGCTACACCTTC. Amino acids: CASSLPGTAYGYTF. The chain uses TRBV28 and TRBJ1-2, with TRBD1 identical over 7 bases. The V gene's germline CDR1 is MDHEN and CDR2 SYDVKM. This CDR3 is 14 amino acids long. V was pared by 2 bases and J by 4 bases, with 4 bases of the junction left unmatched.

This clonotype was recorded many times. This sequence joins TRBV28 and TRBJ2-7; 7 bases fit TRBD2. CDR1 MDHEN and CDR2 SYDVKM come from the germline V gene. This CDR3 has 16 amino acids. The trim removed 7 bases at V and 6 bases at J, leaving 18 bases unmatched. The CDR3 loop is CASTPGSGMRRVEQYF. The CDR3 DNA follows: TGTGCCAGCACCCCAGGGAGCGGGATGCGTCGGGTCGAGCAGTACTTC. Drawing the rest from reference TRBV28 and TRBJ2-7, the complete variable domain is DVKVTQSSRYLVKRTGEKVFLECVQDMDHENMFWYRQDPGLGLRLIYFSYDVKMKEKGDIPEGYSVSREKKERFSLILESASTNQTSMYLCASTPGSGMRRVEQYFGPGTRLTVT.

The chain joins TRBV6-5 to TRBJ2-2; no firm D call. The germline V and J ends were trimmed by 4 bases and 3 bases, with 12 bases remaining between them. The CDR3 contains 15 residues. From germline, CDR1 is MNHEY and CDR2 SVGAGI. The CDR3 spells CASSLWGGDTGELFF. In DNA form, the CDR3 reads TGTGCCAGCAGTTTATGGGGTGGAGACACCGGGGAGCTGTTTTTT.

This chain joins TRBV29-1 and TRBJ1-1, with D unresolved. This CDR3 is built from 11 residues. Germline CDR1 reads SQVTM; CDR2 reads ANQGSEA. The V end lost 7 bases, the J end lost 0 bases, and 6 bases lay between the germline ends. CDR3 region: CSAHVNTEAFF. The CDR3 DNA is TGCAGCGCCCACGTGAACACTGAAGCTTTCTTT.

The rearrangement joins TRBV29-1 to TRBJ1-4; D not certain. Trimming removed 5 bases from V and 0 bases from J, with 10 bases in between. The CDR3 spans 14 residues. Germline CDR1 reads SQVTM; CDR2 reads ANQGSEA. The CDR3 protein is CSVRDASTNEKLFF. CDR3 sequence (DNA): TGCAGCGTTCGCGACGCCTCAACTAATGAAAAACTGTTTTTT.

In this sample, this clonotype turned up a few times. The chain employs TRBV20-1 and TRBJ1-4; D unresolved. V was pared by 1 base and J by 3 bases, with 3 bases between. CDR1 is DFQATT and CDR2 is SNEGSKA in the germline V gene (reference sequence). The CDR3 is 12 residues long. CDR3 sequence: CSARAPNEKLFF. In DNA, the CDR3 is TGCAGTGCTAGAGCCCCTAATGAAAAACTGTTTTTT.